This TCR beta chain is drawn from a study of molecular identifiers for immune sequencing clone quantification. The wider study: For replicates, RNA isolated from about 19,000 or 110,000 naive CD8 cells was divided into five portions, of which four were sequenced. Findings of the study overall: In cases of identical TCR molecules sharing a barcode, highly expanded clone sizes could be underestimated.

The use of previously described methods and listed TCR primers produced the bulk TCR libraries. TCRdb reprocessed the PCR reads via MiXCR and lists one record per CDR3 protein. The sample has 70,000 to 95,000 distinct CDR3 sequences; roughly 20% are singletons. Libraries used about 18,000 to 1,100,000 sorted naive CD8 T cells and 10%, 30% or 50% RNA input. Germline lookup yields CDR1 SNHLY and CDR2 FYNNEI. The CDR3 contains 11 residues. The ends were cut back, 5 bases at V and 3 bases at J, with 5 bases in the middle. This clonotype has at least ten counts. As yet, its antigen is unknown. The chain couples TRBV2 to TRBJ2-7; D gene uncertain. This TCR came from a human donor in good health. Some libraries in this study had Jurkat cell RNA spiked in. The sample taken for sequencing was naive CD8+ T cells from blood, with Jurkat cell RNA spiked in. Subset in this sample: FACS-sorted CD8+CD4-CCR7+CD45RA+ naive T cells. The CDR3 loop is CASSQLYEQYF. CDR3 DNA sequence: TGTGCCAGCAGTCAACTCTACGAGCAGTACTTC.